This T cell receptor (beta chain) derives from a study of CD8 T cells in ankylosing spondylitis. Findings and limits, study-wide: Ankylosing spondylitis blood appeared to carry a characteristic TCR beta motif of 7 or 8 highly homologous variants. Clones tied to disease were said to be significantly enriched in matched ankylosing spondylitis synovial fluid.

TCRdb re-analysed the 5' RACE reads in MiXCR, keeping a single row per CDR3 protein. The repertoire consists of a few hundred thousand distinct CDR3 sequences, with about 20% occurring once and the leading ten covering roughly 34%. There are 17 residues in the CDR3. Trimming shortened V by 5 bases and J by 0 bases, and 20 bases separated the two germline ends. CDR1 is DFQATT, CDR2 SNEGSKA, per germline (reference sequence). A remark on this clonotype: The antigen is not known.

The specimen was blood, either unsorted or a sorted T cell fraction (not recorded which). This receptor was obtained from a male donor with ankylosing spondylitis or in good health (not recorded which). The rearrangement uses TRBV20-1 and TRBJ1-3, with D tentatively TRBD1 (5 bases). CDR3 in DNA: TGCAGTGCTGACCTCGGGGCGGAGACTCTCTCTGGAAACACCATATATTTT. Translation: CSADLGAETLSGNTIYF.